Sequencing of this T cell receptor beta chain was carried out in a study of cytomegalovirus exposure and HLA in healthy donors. Study background: An analysis done earlier identified fewer than 140 million unique TCR beta sequences from about 179 million T cells. Study-wide points: Reports showed the classifier diagnosing cytomegalovirus status with high specificity and sensitivity. Testing in vitro showed a few CMV-associated chains specific for CMV antigens. Sequence variants that were highly shared formed a cluster that was likely a sequencing artifact.

Concerning this clone itself: Its specificity is unknown.

The ends lost 4 bases at V and 6 bases at J; junction bases unmatched: 9. The CDR3 length is 15 residues. Primers for the PCR totalled 60 Vbeta and 13 Jbeta. Method: immunoSEQ multiplex PCR; TCRdb's copy keeps in-frame clones and lacks some. The sample lists about 160,000 clones, around 74% occurring once. The source material was PBMCs. The chain couples TRBV5-3 to TRBJ2-1; TRBD2 matches 8 bases. TRBV5-3 qualifies as an ORF whose function is uncertain. This receptor was obtained from a female donor in good health and CMV-seronegative. CDR3 bases: TGTGCCAGAAGCCACTTCCGGGAGGGTCCCAATGAGCAGTTCTTC. Encoded protein: CARSHFREGPNEQFF.